This TCR beta chain was identified during a study of T-cell memory formation after mild COVID-19. As for the study in general: For the most part, TCR clusters were specific to one donor.

After 5'RACE with constant-segment primers, TCR alpha and TCR beta cDNA libraries carrying sample barcodes and UMIs were obtained. TCRdb re-analysed the 5' RACE reads in MiXCR, keeping a single row per CDR3 protein. The data contain more than 150,000 distinct CDR3 sequences, over 20% of them seen just once; the ten biggest clones take up roughly 23%. General study results and limits: Contracting clones from day 15 to 85 had balanced CD4/CD8; later expanders favoured CD4+.

Deletions cut 7 bases from V and 9 bases from J, with 19 bases between. Germline CDR1 LNHNV, CDR2 YYDKDF (reference sequence). The CDR3 has 14 residues. As concerns this clonotype: The antigen remains unidentified.

Sequencing was done on a sample of PBMCs or a T cell subset sorted from them (not recorded which). This chain connects TRBV15 to TRBJ2-1; D possibly corresponds to TRBD2 (5 bases). This sequence originates from an adult woman who had mild COVID-19 (a few samples of this study predate the infection). Cell type and time point are not known. CDR3 residues: CATTELARRREQFF. CDR3 in DNA: TGTGCCACCACCGAATTGGCCCGGAGGCGTGAGCAGTTCTTC.